Presented here are 24 T cell receptor beta chains from one specimen sequenced in a study of immune heterogeneity within non-small cell lung tumors. The template consisted of bulk tumor genomic DNA, with about 620 ng used per sample. Several far-apart biopsies were taken per primary tumor during surgery. Patients with untreated, newly diagnosed non-small cell lung cancer underwent curative surgery. CDR3 of TCR beta was amplified by multiplex PCR that used 32 V and 13 J primers. TCRdb called the multiplex PCR reads again in MiXCR, with one record for every CDR3 protein. The sample lists more than 3,500 distinct CDR3 sequences; roughly 21% were seen once. Sequenced material: lung tumor tissue. The receptors originated from a man between 70 and 80 years old with non-small cell lung cancer.

By share, this clonotype ranks as medium-sized. This rearrangement joins TRBV9 to TRBJ2-1, with 8 bases identical to TRBD2. Germline assignment: CDR1 SGDLS and CDR2 YYNGEE. This CDR3 region has 16 residues. V lost 3 bases to trimming and J lost 4 bases; unmatched junction nucleotides: 9. The CDR3 sequence: CASSAGGGPPYNEQFF. In DNA, the CDR3 is TGTGCCAGCAGCGCCGGGGGGGGGCCCCCTTACAATGAGCAGTTCTTC.

A word on this clonotype: Given a much more abundant clone one base away, this may be a read error. This chain joins TRBV6-1 and TRBJ1-6; 10 bases align to TRBD1. With 7 bases clipped from V and 14 bases from J, the junction kept 11 bases outside the gene matches. Per the germline V gene, CDR1 is MNHNS and CDR2 is SASEGT. The CDR3 totals 14 residues. The CDR3 DNA reads as TGTGCCAGCACTCCGGGACAGGGGATCTCAACCCTCCACTTT. It yields the protein CASTPGQGISTLHF.

Concerning this clonotype itself: A much bigger clone sits one base away, suggesting this may be a read error. The chain recombines TRBV19 with TRBJ2-7; 8 positions match TRBD1. Per the germline V gene, CDR1 is LNHDA and CDR2 is SQIVND (reference sequence). The junction had 15 bases not matched to a gene; V was cut back by 0 bases and J by 5 bases. This CDR3 spans 18 amino acids. The CDR3 spells CASSIDHRPRGQANEQYF. CDR3 nucleotides: TGTGCCAGTAGTATAGATCATCGGCCGAGGGGACAGGCGAACGAGCAGTACTTC.

The CDR3 region is CASSPPFGTEQFF. For the CDR3, the DNA is TGTGCCAGCAGTCCGCCCTTCGGGACAGAGCAGTTCTTC. The rearrangement links TRBV27 to TRBJ2-1, with a weak D call TRBD1 (6 bases). CDR3 size: 13 residues. V was clipped by 5 bases and J by 10 bases, with 15 bases between them. Germline V gene data show CDR1 as MNHEY and CDR2 as SMNVEV (reference sequence).

In its sample, this clonotype ranks as medium-sized. The chain joins TRBV16 to TRBJ2-7; D is possibly TRBD1 (9 bases). The V and J ends lost 9 bases and 7 bases respectively, with 34 bases between them. The CDR3 loop spans 18 amino acids. The V gene's germline CDR1 is KGHSY and CDR2 FQNENV. DNA for the CDR3: TGTGCCAGAGGGGGGGACAGGGTAAGACGGGAGGGCCTGGGGGAGCAGTACTTC. It specifies CARGGDRVRREGLGEQYF.

The J gene is TRBJ2-6, the V gene TRBV2, with 14 bases identical to TRBD2. This CDR3 has 17 amino acids. The ends lost 8 bases at V and 1 base at J; junction bases unmatched: 4. Germline CDR1 reads SNHLY; CDR2 reads FYNNEI. The CDR3 DNA sequence: TGTGCCAGCCGTCGACTAGCGGGGGGGTCTGGGGCCAACGTCCTGACTTTC. It yields the protein CASRRLAGGSGANVLTF.

This chain joins TRBV5-1 and TRBJ2-2; possibly TRBD1 for D (6 bases). The CDR3 sequence is 15 residues long. Germline assignment: CDR1 SGHRS and CDR2 YFSETQ. Trimming pared 3 bases from V and 6 bases from J, leaving 15 bases between. The CDR3 DNA follows: TGCGCCAGCAGCTCGGGAAACAGGGATCCCGGGGAGCTGTTTTTT. Translated, it gives CASSSGNRDPGELFF.

This clonotype qualifies as medium-sized. This chain links TRBV2 with TRBJ1-2; D may be TRBD1 (5 bases). CDR1 is SNHLY and CDR2 is FYNNEI in the germline V gene. This CDR3 is 14 amino acids long. V shed 6 bases and J shed 2 bases, with 13 bases lying between them. The CDR3 DNA follows: TGTGCCAGCAGAGCCGGGACGGAGAACTATGGCTACACCTTC. It encodes CASRAGTENYGYTF.

The genes are TRBV11-1 and TRBJ2-3, with TRBD1 matching over 11 bases. Germline loops: CDR1 SGHAT, CDR2 FQDESV (reference sequence). This CDR3 has 16 amino acids. V was clipped by 4 bases and J by 1 base; unmatched bases: 4. CDR3 sequence (DNA): TGTGCCAGCAGCTCGCGGGACAGGGGGGGCACAGATACGCAGTATTTT. Its protein product is CASSSRDRGGTDTQYF.

About this clonotype: A single base separates this from a much larger clone, so it may be a read error. The chain links TRBV27 to TRBJ2-1, with D uncertain. Per the germline V gene, CDR1 is MNHEY and CDR2 is SMNVEV (reference sequence). V lost 2 bases and J lost 0, with 8 bases in between. The CDR3 is made up of 15 amino acids. The CDR3 loop reads CASSLRPGSYNEQFF. The CDR3 nucleotides read TGTGCCAGCAGTTTAAGGCCGGGCTCCTACAATGAGCAGTTCTTC.

Comments on this clonotype: This CDR3 fails to terminate in the conserved phenylalanine or tryptophan, so it likely reflects a read error. The DNA is omitted, as the CDR3 cannot be located on it reliably, and the CDR3 follows TCRdb's listing. This rearrangement joins TRBV6-2 or TRBV6-3 to TRBJ2-3; whether TRBD2, the table's D call, matches the DNA was not checked. Termini included, the CDR3 measures 16 amino acids. CDR1 and CDR2 (germline): MNHEY, SVGEGT. CDR3 sequence: CASSTTSGGNEQYFGP.

The V call is TRBV20-1, the J call TRBJ2-1; no definite D call. The V gene lost 3 bases and the J gene lost 5 bases, with 5 bases spanning the gap. CDR3 size: 11 residues. Germline V gene data show CDR1 as DFQATT and CDR2 as SNEGSKA (reference sequence). Here the CDR3 reads CSASFDNEQFF. CDR3 DNA sequence: TGCAGTGCTAGCTTCGACAATGAGCAGTTCTTC.

This clonotype is medium-sized within its sample. V is TRBV30 and J is TRBJ2-2; 8 positions match TRBD2. J gave up 3 bases and V 2 bases, and 8 bases lay outside the gene matches. The V gene's germline CDR1 is GTSNPN and CDR2 SVGIG (reference sequence). The CDR3 covers 16 residues. The CDR3 sequence is CAWSIGAGVYTGELFF. The CDR3 DNA sequence: TGTGCCTGGAGTATTGGAGCGGGAGTTTACACCGGGGAGCTGTTTTTT.

This clonotype is medium-sized (0.01 to 0.1%) in the sample. The chain couples TRBV6-1 to TRBJ1-1; 8 bases line up with TRBD1. The CDR3 runs 16 residues. Germline V lookup: CDR1 MNHNS, CDR2 SASEGT. J lost 4 bases, V lost 5 bases, and 12 bases had no gene match. CDR3 in amino acids: CASSWRTDRAGTEAFF. Written as DNA, the CDR3 is TGTGCCAGCAGTTGGAGAACGGACAGGGCGGGCACTGAAGCTTTCTTT.

This clonotype was seen more than once but under ten times. The V call is TRBV10-1, the J call TRBJ2-3, with no clear D. The CDR3 is made up of 14 amino acids. V shed 3 bases and J shed 0 bases, with 7 bases lying between them. In germline, CDR1 is WNHNN, CDR2 SYGVQD (reference sequence). CDR3 bases: TGCGCCAGCAGTGACCACCCTAGCACAGATACGCAGTATTTT. This encodes CASSDHPSTDTQYF.

By proportion, this clonotype is medium-sized. The genes are TRBV24-1 and TRBJ1-4; unclear D gene. CDR3 length: 14 residues. Trimming took off 10 bases at V and 7 bases at J, with 18 bases between the two ends. CDR1 and CDR2 from the germline V gene are KGHDR and SFDVKD. In DNA, the CDR3 is TGTGCCACTCAAGGACGATTACCGGGTGAAAAACTGTTTTTT. Amino acid sequence: CATQGRLPGEKLFF.

This chain connects TRBV7-9 to TRBJ2-3; D is possibly TRBD1 (6 bases). V gave up 5 bases and J gave up 4 bases, with 13 bases separating them. Germline V lookup: CDR1 SEHNR, CDR2 FQNEAQ (reference sequence). CDR3 length equals 14 residues. CDR3 in amino acids: CASSTSGGPDTQYF. CDR3 DNA sequence: TGTGCCAGCAGCACTAGTGGGGGCCCAGATACGCAGTATTTT.

This clonotype is medium-sized by share. The V and J genes are TRBV12-3 or TRBV12-4 and TRBJ1-6, with 9 bases identical to TRBD1. The CDR3 loop spans 12 amino acids. Trimming cost V 5 bases and J 13 bases; bases outside gene matches: 3. For the CDR3, the DNA is TGTGCCAGCAGTCCTACAGGGGGCCCCCTCCACTTT. As protein: CASSPTGGPLHF.

By proportion, this clonotype is medium-sized. The chain carries TRBV2 and TRBJ2-6; no definite D call. CDR1 SNHLY and CDR2 FYNNEI come from the germline V gene. The CDR3 totals 14 residues. Trimming cost V 11 bases and J 0 bases, with 11 bases left between them. The CDR3 nucleotides are TGTGCCGGATCCGCCAGCTCTGGGGCCAACGTCCTGACTTTC. Translating it yields CAGSASSGANVLTF. Full variable domain (rest looked up from reference TRBV2 and TRBJ2-6): EPEVTQTPSHQVTQMGQEVILRCVPISNHLYFYWYRQILGQKVEFLVSFYNNEISEKSEIFDDQFSVERPDGSNFTLKIRSTKLEDSAMYFCAGSASSGANVLTFGAGSRLTVL.

Relative to its sample, this clonotype is medium-sized. The V and J genes are TRBV27 and TRBJ1-2, with D possibly matching TRBD1 (6 bases). The CDR3 length is 15 residues. The V gene's germline CDR1 is MNHEY and CDR2 SMNVEV (reference sequence). Deletions cut 6 bases from V and 5 bases from J, with 19 bases between. The CDR3 spells CASRPDQGRRYGYTF. CDR3 coding DNA: TGTGCCAGCAGACCAGACCAGGGGCGCAGGTATGGCTACACCTTC.

The CDR3 loop reads CASSLAVRRGGGDTQYF. CDR3 DNA sequence: TGTGCCAGCAGCTTAGCTGTTCGGCGGGGGGGGGGGGATACGCAGTATTTT. The chain employs TRBV7-2 and TRBJ2-3; TRBD2 aligns across 9 bases. Germline CDR1 SGHTA, CDR2 FQGNSA. CDR3 size: 17 residues. The V segment lost 0 bases and the J segment 6 bases; nucleotides outside the gene matches: 10. Combining the CDR3 with reference TRBV7-2 and TRBJ2-3 gives the whole variable domain GAGVSQSPSNKVTEKGKDVELRCDPISGHTALYWYRQSLGQGLEFLIYFQGNSAPDKSGLPSDRFSAERTGGSVSTLTIQRTQQEDSAVYLCASSLAVRRGGGDTQYFGPGTRLTVL.

In its sample, this clonotype is medium-sized. The chain employs TRBV5-1 and TRBJ2-7; 7 bases align to TRBD2. The CDR3 totals 13 residues. V shed 3 bases and J 6 bases; nucleotides not matched to a gene: 6. Germline lookup yields CDR1 SGHRS and CDR2 YFSETQ. The CDR3 coding sequence is TGCGCCAGCAGCTATCGCGGACTAGGCGAGCAGTACTTC. It yields the protein CASSYRGLGEQYF.

The rearrangement uses TRBV20-1 and TRBJ2-3; no reliable D call. V was clipped by 6 bases and J by 4 bases, with 17 bases between them. Germline-derived CDR1 and CDR2 are DFQATT and SNEGSKA (reference sequence). This CDR3 spans 14 amino acids. In DNA, the CDR3 is TGCAGTGCGGGGTCTCTTTCGCTCGCAGATACGCAGTATTTT. Its translation: CSAGSLSLADTQYF.

Judged by abundance, this clonotype is medium-sized. V gene TRBV6-1 combines with J gene TRBJ2-1; TRBD2 is a possible D gene (7 bases). Germline CDR1 MNHNS, CDR2 SASEGT. The CDR3 runs 14 residues. V was cut by 7 bases and J by 7 bases, with 17 bases left in between. The CDR3 reads CASTRGAGRNEQFF. In DNA, the CDR3 is TGTGCCAGCACTCGGGGGGCTGGTCGGAATGAGCAGTTCTTC.